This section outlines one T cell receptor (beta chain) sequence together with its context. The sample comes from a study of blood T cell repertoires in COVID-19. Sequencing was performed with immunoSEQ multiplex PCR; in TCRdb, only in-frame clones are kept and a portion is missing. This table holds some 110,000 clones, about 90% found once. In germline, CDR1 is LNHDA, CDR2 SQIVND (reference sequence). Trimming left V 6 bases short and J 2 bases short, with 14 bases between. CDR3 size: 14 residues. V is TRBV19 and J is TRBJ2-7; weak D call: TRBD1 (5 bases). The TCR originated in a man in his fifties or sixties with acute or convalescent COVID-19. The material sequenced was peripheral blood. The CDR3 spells CASSPGAGTYEQYF. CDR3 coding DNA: TGTGCCAGTAGCCCTGGGGCTGGTACCTACGAGCAGTACTTC.